This T cell receptor (beta chain) was obtained from a study of breast tumors, draining lymph nodes, adjacent tissues. Germline values: CDR1 SNHLY, CDR2 FYNNEI. The CDR3 is 15 residues long. V dropped 7 bases and J dropped 4; count of bases not matched to a gene: 8. This clonotype was seen many times. Via MiXCR, TCRdb re-called the multiplex PCR reads, giving one row per CDR3 protein. The table has 200,000 or so distinct CDR3 sequences, 31% seen once. The lymph nodes were axillary draining lymph nodes from breast cancer patients. The source of this sequence is a female donor with breast cancer. Some clones in this sample may be carry-over from other donors' samples. The V gene is TRBV2, the J gene TRBJ2-5, with 11 nucleotides matching TRBD1. Sequencing used axillary lymph node tissue. The CDR3: CASTSDRGRPETQYF. The DNA of the CDR3 is TGTGCCAGCACTTCGGACAGGGGGCGACCAGAGACCCAGTACTTC. Using reference TRBV2 and TRBJ2-5 for the parts outside the CDR3, the full variable domain is EPEVTQTPSHQVTQMGQEVILRCVPISNHLYFYWYRQILGQKVEFLVSFYNNEISEKSEIFDDQFSVERPDGSNFTLKIRSTKLEDSAMYFCASTSDRGRPETQYFGPGTRLLVL.